Presented here are 26 T cell receptor beta chains from one specimen sequenced in a study of PD-L1 blockade in urothelial cancer (TCRdb year 2017). The library was made by the immunoSEQ multiplex PCR assay. What TCRdb holds here is the immuneACCESS table cut down to in-frame rearrangements. Part of the clones is not present; checked against another copy, under half of the missing clones reflect an unresolved V gene, and the others are unexplained. The table for this sample lists over 50,000 clones; around 84% of them were counted only once. Roughly 2.8% of the sample lies in the top ten. The material sequenced was PBMCs, taken around atezolizumab (anti-PD-L1) treatment. These receptor sequences come from a man in his forties or fifties with urothelial cancer.

V gene TRBV9 combines with J gene TRBJ2-1; 9 bases match TRBD2. Looked up from germline, CDR1 is SGDLS and CDR2 is YYNGEE. The V segment lost 4 bases and the J segment 4 bases; nucleotides outside the gene matches: 6. CDR3 length: 15 residues. DNA of the CDR3: TGTGCCAGCAGCTCCCGACTAGCGGATTACAATGAGCAGTTCTTC. It is translated as CASSSRLADYNEQFF.

V and J are TRBV5-1 and TRBJ1-1, with TRBD1 as a possible D gene (6 bases). V was cut by 0 bases and J by 8 bases, with 11 bases left in between. Germline V gene sequence: CDR1 SGHRS, CDR2 YFSETQ. This CDR3 region has 13 residues. CDR3 sequence: CASSLANRAEAFF. CDR3 in DNA: TGCGCCAGCAGCTTGGCGAACAGGGCCGAAGCTTTCTTT.

The V and J genes are TRBV5-1 and TRBJ2-3; possible D gene TRBD2, 6 bases. Germline CDR1 and CDR2: SGHRS and YFSETQ. Trimming stripped 7 bases from V and 0 bases from J, with 12 bases between. The CDR3 is 14 residues long. Written as DNA, the CDR3 is TGCGCCAGCGCGCGGACTACTAGCACAGATACGCAGTATTTT. Its protein product is CASARTTSTDTQYF.

The genes are TRBV5-6 and TRBJ2-7; 7 bases fit TRBD1. CDR3 length equals 14 residues. Germline CDR1 is SGHDT and CDR2 is YYEEEE. V was clipped by 4 bases and J by 1 base; unmatched bases: 5. The CDR3 sequence: CASSQGDRSYEQYF. As DNA, the CDR3 is TGTGCCAGCAGCCAGGGGGACAGATCCTACGAGCAGTACTTC.

This clone was recorded a few times. The V call is TRBV30, the J call TRBJ1-1; D is uncertain. The CDR3 extends over 13 amino acids. The V and J ends lost 1 base and 6 bases respectively, with 12 bases between them. Germline CDR1 reads GTSNPN; CDR2 reads SVGIG (reference sequence). The CDR3: CAWSESGRSEAFF. The CDR3 bases are TGTGCCTGGAGTGAATCCGGGAGGTCTGAAGCTTTCTTT.

The chain couples TRBV27 to TRBJ2-7, with D uncertain. This CDR3 has 14 residues. Germline V gene lookup returns CDR1 MNHEY and CDR2 SMNVEV (reference sequence). The V gene lost 3 bases and the J gene lost 0 bases, with 9 bases spanning the gap. CDR3 sequence: CASSFRLDSYEQYF. As DNA, the CDR3 is TGTGCCAGCAGTTTTAGGCTAGACTCCTACGAGCAGTACTTC.

The V and J genes are TRBV28 and TRBJ2-3; D might be TRBD1 (6 bases). CDR3 size: 14 residues. V was cut by 2 bases and J by 4 bases, with 10 bases left in between. The germline gives CDR1 MDHEN, CDR2 SYDVKM. The CDR3 DNA is TGTGCCAGCAGTTTAACAGGGAGCGCAGATACGCAGTATTTT. It encodes CASSLTGSADTQYF.

This CDR3 is CASSQGGAGELFF. In nucleotides, the CDR3 is TGTGCCAGCAGCCAGGGTGGCGCCGGGGAGCTGTTTTTT. The rearrangement joins TRBV27 to TRBJ2-2; the D gene is possibly TRBD1 (5 bases). Per germline, CDR1 MNHEY and CDR2 SMNVEV (reference sequence). V gave up 6 bases and J gave up 6 bases, with 11 bases separating them. The CDR3 contains 13 residues.

The CDR3 is CASRPCVGLAPAGFSYEQYF. In DNA form, the CDR3 reads TGTGCAAGTCGCCCCTGTGTGGGACTAGCCCCTGCTGGGTTCTCCTACGAGCAGTACTTC. This sequence joins TRBV12-2 and TRBJ2-7; the DNA was not used to check the table's D call, TRBD2. TRBV12-2 is a listed pseudogene. The CDR3 totals 20 residues.

The rearrangement links TRBV5-1 to TRBJ2-1; tentatively, D is TRBD2 (6 bases). The V gene's germline CDR1 is SGHRS and CDR2 YFSETQ. The CDR3 length is 14 residues. V shed 7 bases and J shed 6 bases, with 17 bases lying between them. The CDR3, as DNA: TGCGCCAGCGCTCTCCGGGGGTCTCTCAATGAGCAGTTCTTC. It codes for CASALRGSLNEQFF.

A few counts support this clone. V usage is TRBV30 and J usage is TRBJ1-1; possible D gene TRBD1, 5 bases. Germline loops: CDR1 GTSNPN, CDR2 SVGIG (reference sequence). Trimming cost V 8 bases and J 5 bases, with 15 bases left between them. The CDR3 is 12 residues long. CDR3 DNA sequence: TGTGCCGGAAGTAGGGGTGGGACTGAAGCTTTCTTT. Translation: CAGSRGGTEAFF. The complete variable domain, with remaining parts taken from reference TRBV30 and TRBJ1-1, reads SQTIHQWPATLVQPVGSPLSLECTVEGTSNPNLYWYRQAAGRGLQLLFYSVGIGQISSEVPQNLSASRPQDRQFILSSKKLLLSDSGFYLCAGSRGGTEAFFGQGTRLTVV.

The rearrangement links TRBV4-1 to TRBJ2-5, with 7 positions matching TRBD2. Germline V gene data show CDR1 as MGHRA and CDR2 as YSYEKL. V shed 1 base and J 7 bases; nucleotides not matched to a gene: 18. There are 18 residues in the CDR3. This CDR3 reads CASSQARMGDYGDRTQYF. CDR3 nucleotide sequence: TGCGCCAGCAGCCAAGCACGGATGGGGGACTATGGCGATAGGACCCAGTACTTC.

This chain joins TRBV10-3 and TRBJ2-7, with D perhaps TRBD2 (6 bases). The CDR3 spans 16 residues. CDR1 is ENHRY, CDR2 SYGVKD, per germline. V lost 0 bases and J lost 6, with 18 bases in between. The CDR3 protein is CAISESTRGASGEQYF. CDR3 coding DNA: TGTGCCATCAGTGAGTCGACTCGCGGGGCGAGCGGCGAGCAGTACTTC.

The V call is TRBV27, the J call TRBJ2-5; D might be TRBD1 (6 bases). The germline V gene encodes CDR1 MNHEY and CDR2 SMNVEV (reference sequence). V gave up 2 bases and J gave up 4 bases, with 11 bases separating them. The CDR3 sequence is 14 residues long. CDR3 coding DNA: TGTGCCAGCAGTTTAGGGGGCCACGGAGAGACCCAGTACTTC. Translating gives CASSLGGHGETQYF.

The chain couples TRBV19 to TRBJ2-2; TRBD2 agrees at 10 bases. The J segment lost 5 bases and the V segment lost 0 bases, leaving 6 bases of the junction unmatched. The CDR3 runs 17 residues. In germline, CDR1 is LNHDA, CDR2 SQIVND (reference sequence). The CDR3 coding sequence is TGTGCCAGTAGTATAGATCAGCAACTAGCGGGAACCGGGGAGCTGTTTTTT. Its protein is CASSIDQQLAGTGELFF.

This clone was counted once. The DNA for the CDR3 is TGTGCCATCAGTGCCGGTCTGGGCAATACGGCTGGAAACACCATATATTTT. Residues: CAISAGLGNTAGNTIYF. This chain uses TRBV10-3 with TRBJ1-3; unclear D gene. V dropped 4 bases and J dropped 2 bases, with 18 bases sitting between them. The CDR3 runs 17 residues. Per the germline V gene, CDR1 is ENHRY and CDR2 is SYGVKD.

The chain carries TRBV27 and TRBJ2-3; 12 bases align to TRBD2. The CDR3 runs 17 residues. Germline CDR1 MNHEY, CDR2 SMNVEV (reference sequence). V dropped 5 bases and J dropped 2; count of bases not matched to a gene: 8. The CDR3 DNA reads as TGTGCCAGCAGTCCTACTCCTAGCGGGGGGGACACAGATACGCAGTATTTT. It codes for CASSPTPSGGDTDTQYF.

This clone was counted a single time. V and J are TRBV28 and TRBJ2-1, with D possibly being TRBD1 (6 bases). Looked up from germline, CDR1 is MDHEN and CDR2 is SYDVKM. This CDR3 is 16 amino acids long. The V end lost 7 bases, the J end lost 4 bases, and 20 bases lay between the germline ends. The CDR3: CASNHRTQGLYNEQFF. Written as DNA, the CDR3 is TGTGCCAGCAACCACCGGACCCAGGGGCTATACAATGAGCAGTTCTTC.

This clone was counted between two and nine times. This chain joins TRBV5-1 and TRBJ2-1; D possibly corresponds to TRBD2 (5 bases). V was trimmed by 0 bases and J by 6 bases, leaving 13 bases between them. Germline CDR1 and CDR2: SGHRS and YFSETQ. The CDR3 spans 15 residues. The CDR3 nucleotides read TGCGCCAGCAGCTTGGCCGTCCTAGCAAGCAATGAGCAGTTCTTC. It is translated as CASSLAVLASNEQFF.

The chain links TRBV5-1 to TRBJ2-5; weak D call: TRBD2 (5 bases). The V end lost 2 bases, the J end lost 5 bases, and 10 bases lay between the germline ends. The V gene's germline CDR1 is SGHRS and CDR2 YFSETQ. The CDR3 has 13 amino acids. CDR3 DNA sequence: TGCGCCAGCAGCTTTATGGAGGCGGAGACCCAGTACTTC. Translated: CASSFMEAETQYF.

This clone was found once. The chain recombines TRBV7-2 with TRBJ2-4; tentatively, D is TRBD2 (5 bases). The CDR3 is 15 amino acids. V gave up 4 bases and J gave up 9 bases, with 19 bases separating them. Germline V lookup: CDR1 SGHTA, CDR2 FQGNSA. The DNA for the CDR3 is TGTGCCAGCAGCTCTAAAGATAGGCTCAGCGGCATTCAGTACTTC. This encodes CASSSKDRLSGIQYF.

V usage is TRBV7-8 and J usage is TRBJ2-4; no clear D gene. V dropped 1 base and J dropped 1 base, with 17 bases sitting between them. CDR1 and CDR2 from the germline V gene are SGHVS and FQNEAQ. The CDR3 is 18 residues long. CDR3 nucleotides: TGTGCCAGCAGCTTAGGGGCCCTACTCAGGTCGGCCAAAAACATTCAGTACTTC. It is translated as CASSLGALLRSAKNIQYF. The full variable domain, completed using reference TRBV7-8 and TRBJ2-4, is GAGVSQSPRYKVAKRGQDVALRCDPISGHVSLFWYQQALGQGPEFLTYFQNEAQLDKSGLPSDRFFAERPEGSVSTLKIQRTQQEDSAVYLCASSLGALLRSAKNIQYFGAGTRLSVL.

The rearrangement links TRBV5-1 to TRBJ2-7; 8 nucleotides align to TRBD1. With V trimmed by 2 bases and J by 7 bases, 5 bases remained unmatched. The germline CDR1 and CDR2 sequences are SGHRS and YFSETQ. The CDR3 totals 13 residues. In DNA form, the CDR3 reads TGCGCCAGCAGCTTCGGACAGGGACAAGAGCAGTACTTC. The encoded protein is CASSFGQGQEQYF.

This clone was observed a handful of times. The J gene is TRBJ1-1, the V gene TRBV30, with 8 nucleotides matching TRBD1. From germline, CDR1 is GTSNPN and CDR2 SVGIG (reference sequence). CDR3 length: 11 amino acids. The junction had 1 base not matched to a gene; V was cut back by 0 bases and J by 10 bases. CDR3 sequence (DNA): TGTGCCTGGAGTGTAACAGGGGGAGCTTTCTTT. Protein sequence: CAWSVTGGAFF.

V and J are TRBV7-2 and TRBJ2-3, with D perhaps matching TRBD2 (6 bases). V was pared by 1 base and J by 4 bases, with 6 bases between. CDR1 is SGHTA, CDR2 FQGNSA, per germline. The CDR3 contains 13 residues. CDR3 protein: CASSLGEADTQYF. The CDR3, as DNA: TGTGCCAGCAGCTTAGGGGAGGCAGATACGCAGTATTTT.

The genes are TRBV6-1 and TRBJ1-5, with TRBD1 as a possible D gene (6 bases). V lost 4 bases and J 0 bases, leaving 16 bases between the germline ends. Germline V gene data show CDR1 as MNHNS and CDR2 as SASEGT. The CDR3 extends over 17 amino acids. CDR3: CASSGGLQTYSNQPQHF. Here the CDR3 DNA reads TGTGCCAGCAGTGGGGGGCTACAGACTTATAGCAATCAGCCCCAGCATTTT.